This T cell receptor beta chain originates from a study of shared clonotypes between healthy human individuals. General observations from the study: Non-shared clonotypes had lower generation probabilities than clonotypes shared by all four sorted-subset donors.

The donors, healthy adults who were HIV-negative, had experienced no recent acute infections or vaccinations. The study separated CD4+ cells into CD45RA+ naive and CD45RA-negative memory subsets. With V trimmed by 4 bases and J by 2 bases, 6 bases remained unmatched. CDR1 is MGHDK and CDR2 is SYGVNS in the germline V gene. The CDR3 has 15 amino acids. Repertoires were generated with immunoSEQ multiplex PCR, while TCRdb's copy carries only in-frame clones and drops some. Altogether more than 550,000 clones are present, about two thirds being singletons, with the ten largest covering more than 1.5%. This clone showed up many times. Its antigen is unidentified.

The chain recombines TRBV25-1 with TRBJ2-3; TRBD1 agrees at 7 bases. The sequencing input was memory CD4+ T cells sorted from blood. Subset reported: CD45RA-negative fraction. The receptor's source is a woman in her 30s in good health. This chain's CDR3 is CASSAYRGITDTQYF. In DNA form, the CDR3 reads TGTGCCAGCAGTGCTTACAGGGGAATCACAGATACGCAGTATTTT.